A single sample gave rise to the 32 T cell receptor beta chains below, sequenced in a study of shared clonotypes between healthy human individuals. Naive CD8 cells comprised CD45RO-negative, CCR7-positively selected cells, excluding terminally differentiated effector memory CD45RA+ cells. Only in-frame clones appear in the TCRdb table, and some are missing; sequencing was by immunoSEQ multiplex PCR. Among around 2.1 million clones, 93% were seen once, and the ten largest hold 1.7%. Material for sequencing was naive CD8+ T cells from PBMCs. These receptors originate from a man in his late teens or twenties in good health. Some clones in this sample may be carry-over from other donors' samples.

The J gene is TRBJ1-1, the V gene TRBV7-9, with TRBD1 matching over 8 bases. This CDR3 spans 16 amino acids. After removal of 5 bases from V and 2 bases from J, the junction contained 10 bases not matched to a gene. CDR1 SEHNR and CDR2 FQNEAQ come from the germline V gene (reference sequence). The DNA of the CDR3 is TGTGCCAGCAGCGCGAGACAGGGGACGACCAACACTGAAGCTTTCTTT. Protein: CASSARQGTTNTEAFF.

This rearrangement joins TRBV7-8 to TRBJ1-2, with D maybe TRBD1 (6 bases). CDR3 length: 17 amino acids. CDR1 and CDR2 (germline): SGHVS, FQNEAQ. Trimming left V 5 bases short and J 3 bases short, with 22 bases between. The CDR3 sequence: CASSPPYLSGAHYGYTF. In DNA, the CDR3 is TGTGCCAGCAGCCCCCCTTATCTTTCGGGGGCCCACTATGGCTACACCTTC.

This chain joins TRBV4-2 and TRBJ2-3, with TRBD2 as a possible D gene (5 bases). The CDR3 contains 15 residues. Germline CDR1 and CDR2: LGHNA and YNFKEQ. The V gene lost 4 bases and the J gene lost 2 bases, with 13 bases spanning the gap. The CDR3 coding sequence is TGTGCCAGCAGCCTCAGTTTACGGGACACAGATACGCAGTATTTT. This sequence encodes CASSLSLRDTDTQYF.

The chain links TRBV7-8 to TRBJ2-1; no clear D gene. CDR3 length equals 13 residues. CDR1 is SGHVS, CDR2 FQNEAQ, per germline. V was cut by 4 bases and J by 5 bases, with 9 bases left in between. CDR3 region: CASSSGYNNEQFF. Written as DNA, the CDR3 is TGTGCCAGCAGCTCAGGCTATAACAATGAGCAGTTCTTC.

This chain connects TRBV7-9 to TRBJ2-2, with 10 bases identical to TRBD1. Germline lookup yields CDR1 SEHNR and CDR2 FQNEAQ (reference sequence). With 5 bases clipped from V and 5 bases from J, the junction kept 11 bases outside the gene matches. This CDR3 has 17 residues. CDR3 amino acids: CASSPSPGQGSTGELFF. CDR3 sequence (DNA): TGTGCCAGCAGCCCTTCCCCGGGACAGGGGAGTACCGGGGAGCTGTTTTTT.

J is TRBJ2-7 and V is TRBV30, with D unresolved. The germline CDR1 and CDR2 sequences are GTSNPN and SVGIG (reference sequence). Trimming stripped 2 bases from V and 7 bases from J, with 15 bases between. This CDR3 is 13 amino acids long. The DNA of the CDR3 is TGTGCCTGGAGTCCTCTTAGCCTTGGGGAGCAGTACTTC. It encodes CAWSPLSLGEQYF. The full variable domain, completed using reference TRBV30 and TRBJ2-7, is SQTIHQWPATLVQPVGSPLSLECTVEGTSNPNLYWYRQAAGRGLQLLFYSVGIGQISSEVPQNLSASRPQDRQFILSSKKLLLSDSGFYLCAWSPLSLGEQYFGPGTRLTVT.

Turning to this clone: Within the sample, other DNA sequences also encode this same CDR3. The rearrangement uses TRBV7-2 and TRBJ1-3; D gene unclear. The CDR3 runs to 14 residues. V was trimmed by 2 bases and J by 2 bases, leaving 7 bases between them. Germline CDR1 SGHTA, CDR2 FQGNSA. CDR3 DNA sequence: TGTGCCAGCAGCTTACGGGGTCCTGGAAACACCATATATTTT. Translating it yields CASSLRGPGNTIYF. The full variable domain, with the rest looked up from reference TRBV7-2 and TRBJ1-3, is GAGVSQSPSNKVTEKGKDVELRCDPISGHTALYWYRQSLGQGLEFLIYFQGNSAPDKSGLPSDRFSAERTGGSVSTLTIQRTQQEDSAVYLCASSLRGPGNTIYFGEGSWLTVV.

This clone was counted only a few times. The J gene is TRBJ1-1, the V gene TRBV30, with D uncertain. The germline V and J ends were trimmed by 5 bases and 6 bases, with 10 bases remaining between them. In germline, CDR1 is GTSNPN, CDR2 SVGIG (reference sequence). The CDR3 is 11 residues long. The CDR3 reads CAWEPVSEAFF. The CDR3 nucleotides read TGTGCCTGGGAACCCGTTTCTGAAGCTTTCTTT.

The chain has TRBV19 and TRBJ1-2; D is uncertain. The CDR3 totals 11 residues. Between the trimmed V and J ends, which lost 7 bases and 9 bases, there was a span of 12 bases. CDR1 and CDR2 from the germline V gene are LNHDA and SQIVND (reference sequence). CDR3 bases: TGTGCCAGTACATCGGCTGGGAGCTACACCTTC. Protein sequence: CASTSAGSYTF.

This clone was seen once. V and J are TRBV7-9 and TRBJ2-1; D may be TRBD2 (5 bases). This CDR3 has 16 residues. V gave up 7 bases and J gave up 2 bases, with 18 bases separating them. Germline CDR1 is SEHNR and CDR2 is FQNEAQ (reference sequence). The CDR3 DNA reads TGTGCCAGCATCCTCGGTGCGGGCGGGCCCTACAATGAGCAGTTCTTC. This sequence encodes CASILGAGGPYNEQFF.

Notes on this clone: Other nucleotide sequences from this sample produce the same CDR3. V usage is TRBV7-6 and J usage is TRBJ2-1; D gene uncertain. V dropped 1 base and J dropped 6 bases, with 4 bases sitting between them. Germline V CDR1 and CDR2: SGHVS, FNYEAQ. This CDR3 comprises 12 residues. In DNA form, the CDR3 reads TGTGCCAGCAGCTTAGTCGTCAATGAGCAGTTCTTC. It codes for CASSLVVNEQFF.

This chain connects TRBV27 to TRBJ2-7, with 7 bases fitting TRBD2. The trim removed 2 bases at V and 2 bases at J, leaving 3 bases unmatched. The CDR3 is 14 residues long. The germline CDR1 and CDR2 sequences are MNHEY and SMNVEV (reference sequence). The CDR3 reads CASSLSGNTYEQYF. CDR3 coding DNA: TGTGCCAGCAGTTTAAGCGGGAATACCTACGAGCAGTACTTC.

This rearrangement joins TRBV10-1 to TRBJ1-2; no clear D. Germline V gene sequence: CDR1 WNHNN, CDR2 SYGVQD (reference sequence). The V end was cut by 4 bases, the J end by 0 bases, with 18 bases between. This CDR3 has 17 residues. The CDR3 protein is CASSVRVVRASNYGYTF. In DNA, the CDR3 is TGCGCCAGCAGTGTTCGTGTGGTGCGCGCCTCTAACTATGGCTACACCTTC.

The chain couples TRBV10-1 to TRBJ1-1; D might be TRBD1 (5 bases). The V gene lost 9 bases and the J gene lost 4 bases, with 9 bases spanning the gap. Germline assignment: CDR1 WNHNN and CDR2 SYGVQD (reference sequence). CDR3 length: 11 residues. This chain's CDR3 is CARWGVTEAFF. The CDR3 DNA reads TGCGCCAGGTGGGGGGTCACTGAAGCTTTCTTT.

The chain's CDR3 is CASSHRDTSGYTF. CDR3 nucleotides: TGTGCCAGCAGCCACCGGGACACTAGCGGCTACACCTTC. V is TRBV7-9 and J is TRBJ1-2; possible D gene TRBD1, 6 bases. Trimming pared 5 bases from V and 8 bases from J, leaving 15 bases between. CDR3 length equals 13 residues. The germline gives CDR1 SEHNR, CDR2 FQNEAQ (reference sequence). Complete variable domain (other parts from reference TRBV7-9 and TRBJ1-2): DTGVSQNPRHKITKRGQNVTFRCDPISEHNRLYWYRQTLGQGPEFLTYFQNEAQLEKSRLLSDRFSAERPKGSFSTLEIQRTEQGDSAMYLCASSHRDTSGYTFGSGTRLTVV.

CDR3 sequence reads: CASRPRESPYNEQFF. Here the CDR3 DNA reads TGCGCCAGCAGACCCCGGGAGAGCCCCTACAATGAGCAGTTCTTC. The chain carries TRBV5-1 and TRBJ2-1, with D possibly TRBD2 on 6 matching bases. This CDR3 contains 15 residues. With 5 bases removed from V and 2 bases from J, the gap between germline ends came to 14 bases. In germline, CDR1 is SGHRS, CDR2 YFSETQ. Full variable domain (missing parts from reference TRBV5-1 and TRBJ2-1): KAGVTQTPRYLIKTRGQQVTLSCSPISGHRSVSWYQQTPGQGLQFLFEYFSETQRNKGNFPGRFSGRQFSNSRSEMNVSTLELGDSALYLCASRPRESPYNEQFFGPGTRLTVL.

The chain uses TRBV7-8 and TRBJ2-1; 14 positions agree with TRBD2. The CDR3 spans 18 residues. Unmatched junction bases numbered 12, after V lost 4 bases and J lost 7 bases. The germline V gene has CDR1 SGHVS and CDR2 FQNEAQ. CDR3 DNA sequence: TGTGCCAGCAGCTGGGGACTAGCGGGAGAATGGGAGTGGAATGAGCAGTTCTTC. This sequence encodes CASSWGLAGEWEWNEQFF. Supplemented by reference TRBV7-8 and TRBJ2-1, the full variable domain reads GAGVSQSPRYKVAKRGQDVALRCDPISGHVSLFWYQQALGQGPEFLTYFQNEAQLDKSGLPSDRFFAERPEGSVSTLKIQRTQQEDSAVYLCASSWGLAGEWEWNEQFFGPGTRLTVL.

The J gene is TRBJ1-2, the V gene TRBV7-2; D unresolved. V lost 2 bases and J lost 7, with 14 bases in between. The CDR3 spans 14 residues. From germline, CDR1 is SGHTA and CDR2 FQGNSA. CDR3 protein: CASSLWISGVGYTF. The DNA of the CDR3 is TGTGCCAGCAGCTTATGGATATCAGGCGTTGGCTACACCTTC. The complete variable domain, with remaining parts taken from reference TRBV7-2 and TRBJ1-2, reads GAGVSQSPSNKVTEKGKDVELRCDPISGHTALYWYRQSLGQGLEFLIYFQGNSAPDKSGLPSDRFSAERTGGSVSTLTIQRTQQEDSAVYLCASSLWISGVGYTFGSGTRLTVV.

This clone was observed a single time. The chain carries TRBV27 and TRBJ2-3, with D unclear. Germline CDR1 is MNHEY and CDR2 is SMNVEV (reference sequence). The CDR3 covers 13 residues. V was cut by 8 bases and J by 0 bases, with 9 bases left in between. DNA for the CDR3: TGTGCCAGCGGAGAATTGAGCACAGATACGCAGTATTTT. It yields the protein CASGELSTDTQYF.

This clone was picked up a small number of times. The rearrangement uses TRBV1 and TRBJ1-5; the listed D gene, TRBD1, was not tested against the DNA. TRBV1 counts as a pseudogene. The CDR3 totals 15 residues. CDR3 in amino acids: CTSSQDLGAGQPQHF. CDR3 sequence (DNA): TGCACCAGCAGCCAAGATCTAGGGGCTGGCCAGCCCCAGCATTTT.

The sample holds one count of this clone. The chain couples TRBV11-2 to TRBJ2-3, with D possibly being TRBD2 (6 bases). Germline-derived CDR1 and CDR2 are SGHAT and FQNNGV. V was clipped by 6 bases and J by 2 bases, with 9 bases between them. The CDR3 is made up of 13 amino acids. This CDR3 reads CASRKGLTDTQYF. CDR3 DNA sequence: TGTGCCAGCAGAAAGGGACTCACAGATACGCAGTATTTT.

V usage is TRBV15 and J usage is TRBJ2-7; a possible D gene is TRBD1 (5 bases). The V gene's germline CDR1 is LNHNV and CDR2 YYDKDF (reference sequence). With 6 bases removed from V and 3 bases from J, the gap between germline ends came to 12 bases. The CDR3 contains 13 residues. The CDR3 protein is CATSAGILYEQYF. The CDR3 DNA reads as TGTGCCACCAGTGCAGGGATTCTCTACGAGCAGTACTTC.

This clone has only one observation. The chain carries TRBV9 and TRBJ1-5; D remains unclear. The CDR3 totals 15 residues. The germline V gene encodes CDR1 SGDLS and CDR2 YYNGEE. Trimming left V 4 bases short and J 5 bases short, with 16 bases between. The CDR3, as DNA: TGTGCCAGCAGCCCCGATGGGCGGGTTGATCAGCCCCAGCATTTT. Translated: CASSPDGRVDQPQHF.

The chain carries TRBV14 and TRBJ1-2, with 8 bases matching TRBD1. CDR1 and CDR2 from the germline V gene are SGHDN and FVKESK. This CDR3 has 14 amino acids. Trimming cost V 5 bases and J 2 bases; bases outside gene matches: 4. The CDR3 is CASSGDRRNYGYTF. The CDR3 nucleotides read TGTGCCAGCAGCGGGGACAGGAGAAACTATGGCTACACCTTC.

The chain links TRBV7-3 to TRBJ2-1; D might be TRBD2 (6 bases). The CDR3 consists of 15 residues. Per germline, CDR1 SGHTA and CDR2 FQGTGA. V gave up 5 bases and J gave up 0 bases, with 11 bases separating them. The CDR3 loop is CASSPSGPSYNEQFF. CDR3 bases: TGTGCCAGCAGCCCGAGCGGGCCCTCCTACAATGAGCAGTTCTTC. Drawing the rest from reference TRBV7-3 and TRBJ2-1, the complete variable domain is GAGVSQTPSNKVTEKGKYVELRCDPISGHTALYWYRQSLGQGPEFLIYFQGTGAADDSGLPNDRFFAVRPEGSVSTLKIQRTERGDSAVYLCASSPSGPSYNEQFFGPGTRLTVL.

J is TRBJ2-1 and V is TRBV5-6; 10 positions match TRBD2. Trimming cost V 1 base and J 6 bases; bases outside gene matches: 13. Germline assignment: CDR1 SGHDT and CDR2 YYEEEE. The CDR3 totals 18 residues. For the CDR3, the DNA is TGTGCCAGCAGCTTGCGGGCTAGCGGGAGTTGGATTGGCAATGAGCAGTTCTTC. It codes for CASSLRASGSWIGNEQFF. Variable domain in full (rest from reference TRBV5-6 and TRBJ2-1): DAGVTQSPTHLIKTRGQQVTLRCSPKSGHDTVSWYQQALGQGPQFIFQYYEEEERQRGNFPDRFSGHQFPNYSSELNVNALLLGDSALYLCASSLRASGSWIGNEQFFGPGTRLTVL.

The V call is TRBV27, the J call TRBJ2-7; tentatively, D is TRBD1 or TRBD2 (5 bases each). This CDR3 is built from 15 residues. In germline, CDR1 is MNHEY, CDR2 SMNVEV (reference sequence). V was pared by 3 bases and J by 0 bases, with 12 bases between. The CDR3 is CASSLRGVDSYEQYF. As DNA, the CDR3 is TGTGCCAGCAGTTTGAGAGGGGTAGACTCCTACGAGCAGTACTTC.

This chain links TRBV6-1 with TRBJ2-7; either TRBD1 or TRBD2 may fit D (6 bases each). The CDR3 is made up of 15 amino acids. The V end lost 8 bases, the J end lost 0 bases, and 17 bases lay between the germline ends. Germline V lookup: CDR1 MNHNS, CDR2 SASEGT. The CDR3 is CASSVGGRHSYEQYF. CDR3 bases: TGTGCCAGCTCGGTGGGGGGCAGACACTCCTACGAGCAGTACTTC.

The chain couples TRBV15 to TRBJ2-7; tentative D call: TRBD2 (6 bases). The ends were cut back, 0 bases at V and 2 bases at J, with 14 bases in the middle. CDR3 length: 16 amino acids. CDR1 is LNHNV and CDR2 is YYDKDF in the germline V gene (reference sequence). The CDR3 is CATSRDREVLAYEQYF. Written as DNA, the CDR3 is TGTGCCACCAGCAGAGATAGGGAGGTTCTCGCCTACGAGCAGTACTTC.

The V gene is TRBV19, the J gene TRBJ1-4; 8 nucleotides match TRBD1. Trimming at V came to 4 bases and at J to 6 bases, leaving 4 bases not matched to a gene. The germline CDR1 and CDR2 sequences are LNHDA and SQIVND (reference sequence). The length of the CDR3 is 14 residues. In DNA form, the CDR3 reads TGTGCCAGTAGTACGACAGGGGAGGATGAAAAACTGTTTTTT. Protein sequence: CASSTTGEDEKLFF.

V gene TRBV6-1 combines with J gene TRBJ2-2; TRBD1 matches at 8 bases. The V segment lost 4 bases and the J segment 1 base; nucleotides outside the gene matches: 2. The germline gives CDR1 MNHNS, CDR2 SASEGT. This CDR3 spans 15 amino acids. Here the CDR3 DNA reads TGTGCCAGCAGTGCTGACAGGGGGAACACCGGGGAGCTGTTTTTT. Its translation is CASSADRGNTGELFF.

V and J are TRBV7-8 and TRBJ1-3; D not resolved. V gave up 7 bases and J gave up 0 bases, with 4 bases separating them. The germline CDR1 and CDR2 sequences are SGHVS and FQNEAQ. The CDR3 sequence is 12 residues long. The CDR3 protein is CASTLSGNTIYF. Here the CDR3 DNA reads TGTGCCAGCACCCTCTCTGGAAACACCATATATTTT. The full variable domain, with the rest looked up from reference TRBV7-8 and TRBJ1-3, is GAGVSQSPRYKVAKRGQDVALRCDPISGHVSLFWYQQALGQGPEFLTYFQNEAQLDKSGLPSDRFFAERPEGSVSTLKIQRTQQEDSAVYLCASTLSGNTIYFGEGSWLTVV.